The 10 T cell receptor beta chains presented below share a single source sample, sequenced in a study of blood T cell repertoires in COVID-19. Some clones are missing from TCRdb's copy, which holds only in-frame ones; the method was immunoSEQ multiplex PCR. The sample shows about 300,000 clones, 85% to 90% of them seen only once. The sequencing sample was made of peripheral blood. Every receptor here comes from a woman aged 25-40 years with COVID-19, enrolled during active disease.

The V gene is TRBV5-4, the J gene TRBJ1-1; D call uncertain. From germline, CDR1 is SGHNT and CDR2 YYREEE (reference sequence). The CDR3 has 13 residues. Trimming removed 0 bases from V and 8 bases from J, with 11 bases in between. CDR3 coding DNA: TGTGCCAGCAGCTTGGATCCGGGTCGAGAAGCTTTCTTT. This codes for CASSLDPGREAFF.

The chain is built from TRBV5-1 and TRBJ2-7, with TRBD1 identical over 8 bases. The CDR3 has 14 residues. The V gene end was trimmed by 4 bases and the J gene end by 3 bases; junction bases not matched to a gene: 6. Germline V CDR1 and CDR2: SGHRS, YFSETQ. CDR3 region: CASSAGTGRYEQYF. CDR3 sequence (DNA): TGCGCCAGCAGCGCCGGGACAGGCCGCTACGAGCAGTACTTC.

The chain carries TRBV6-2 or TRBV6-3 and TRBJ1-1; 11 nucleotides align to TRBD1. CDR1 and CDR2 from the germline V gene are MNHEY and SVGEGT. J gave up 3 bases and V 2 bases, and 11 bases lay outside the gene matches. The length of the CDR3 is 18 residues. The CDR3 here is CASSYTTGTGGRHTEAFF. CDR3 DNA sequence: TGTGCCAGCAGTTACACAACCGGGACAGGGGGAAGGCACACTGAAGCTTTCTTT.

The chain couples TRBV19 to TRBJ1-1; D remains unclear. The germline gives CDR1 LNHDA, CDR2 SQIVND (reference sequence). V was clipped by 6 bases and J by 0 bases, with 8 bases between them. The CDR3 spans 13 residues. The CDR3, as DNA: TGTGCCAGTAGGCGGAGTATGAACACTGAAGCTTTCTTT. Amino acid sequence: CASRRSMNTEAFF.

The chain links TRBV30 to TRBJ1-1; D uncertain. Germline CDR1 is GTSNPN and CDR2 is SVGIG (reference sequence). The CDR3 covers 13 residues. Trimming took off 1 base at V and 1 base at J, with 7 bases between the two ends. CDR3 sequence: CAWSGARNTEAFF. The CDR3 nucleotides are TGTGCCTGGAGTGGGGCACGGAACACTGAAGCTTTCTTT. The full variable domain, rest sourced from reference TRBV30 and TRBJ1-1, is SQTIHQWPATLVQPVGSPLSLECTVEGTSNPNLYWYRQAAGRGLQLLFYSVGIGQISSEVPQNLSASRPQDRQFILSSKKLLLSDSGFYLCAWSGARNTEAFFGQGTRLTVV.

The chain links TRBV4-1 to TRBJ1-3; unclear D gene. Germline V lookup: CDR1 MGHRA, CDR2 YSYEKL. The CDR3 totals 14 residues. V was shortened by 0 bases and J by 0 bases, with 3 bases between the two germline ends. The chain's CDR3 is CASSQDYSGNTIYF. CDR3 in DNA: TGCGCCAGCAGCCAAGACTACTCTGGAAACACCATATATTTT.

This clone was observed many times. The chain carries TRBV12-3 or TRBV12-4 and TRBJ1-1; no definite D call. V lost 3 bases and J 4 bases, leaving 9 bases between the germline ends. The CDR3 is 13 amino acids. In nucleotides, the CDR3 is TGTGCCAGCAGTTTTAGCCTGAGCACTGAAGCTTTCTTT. The encoded protein is CASSFSLSTEAFF.

This clone was seen a handful of times. V gene TRBV13 combines with J gene TRBJ1-3, with 7 bases fitting TRBD1. The CDR3 runs 17 residues. Germline CDR1 reads PRHDT; CDR2 reads FYEKMQ (reference sequence). V dropped 2 bases and J dropped 0; count of bases not matched to a gene: 7. CDR3 DNA: TGTGCCAGCAGCTTACTAGGGGGCAGAGGCTCTGGAAACACCATATATTTT. Residues: CASSLLGGRGSGNTIYF.

The chain's CDR3 is CASSNPSQVYGYTF. In DNA form, the CDR3 reads TGCGCCAGCAGCAACCCCTCCCAGGTCTATGGCTACACCTTC. The chain recombines TRBV5-1 with TRBJ1-2; D ambiguous. The V end was cut by 4 bases, the J end by 4 bases, with 14 bases between. Germline assignment: CDR1 SGHRS and CDR2 YFSETQ. This CDR3 spans 14 amino acids.

The V call is TRBV2, the J call TRBJ1-2, with D possibly matching TRBD1 (5 bases). Germline CDR1 and CDR2: SNHLY and FYNNEI. CDR3 length: 16 amino acids. Trimming pared 0 bases from V and 8 bases from J, leaving 19 bases between. As DNA, the CDR3 is TGTGCCAGCAGTGAAGCGCGAGGTCAGGGTTTAGGAGGCTACACCTTC. As protein: CASSEARGQGLGGYTF.